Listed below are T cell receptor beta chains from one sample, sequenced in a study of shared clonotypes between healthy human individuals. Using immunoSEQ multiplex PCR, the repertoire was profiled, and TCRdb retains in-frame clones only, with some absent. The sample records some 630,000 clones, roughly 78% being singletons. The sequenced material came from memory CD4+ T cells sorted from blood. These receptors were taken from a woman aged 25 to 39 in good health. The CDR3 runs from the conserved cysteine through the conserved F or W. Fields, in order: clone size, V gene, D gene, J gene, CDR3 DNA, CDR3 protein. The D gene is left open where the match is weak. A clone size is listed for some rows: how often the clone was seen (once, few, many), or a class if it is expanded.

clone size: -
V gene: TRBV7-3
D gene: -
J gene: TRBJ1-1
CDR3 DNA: TGTGCCAGCAGCTTAACCGTGAACACTGAAGCTTTCTTT
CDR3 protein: CASSLTVNTEAFF

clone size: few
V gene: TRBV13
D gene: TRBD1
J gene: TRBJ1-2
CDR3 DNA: TGTGCCAGCAGCCGCGACAGGGGGTTGCATGGCTACACCTTC
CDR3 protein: CASSRDRGLHGYTF

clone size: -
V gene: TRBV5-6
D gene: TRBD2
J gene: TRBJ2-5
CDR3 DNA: TGTGCCAGCAGCGAGGGGGGACTAGCGGCGCAGACCCAGTACTTC
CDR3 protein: CASSEGGLAAQTQYF

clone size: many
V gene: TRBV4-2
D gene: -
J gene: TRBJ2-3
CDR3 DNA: TGTGCCAGCAGCCAAGTTGGAGCGGAAATGACAGATACGCAGTATTTT
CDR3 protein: CASSQVGAEMTDTQYF

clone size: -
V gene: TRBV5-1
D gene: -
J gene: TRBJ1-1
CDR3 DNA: TGCGCCAGCAGCTTTGGGGTGGGTGCCTACGGAACCACTGAAGCTTTCTTT
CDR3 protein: CASSFGVGAYGTTEAFF

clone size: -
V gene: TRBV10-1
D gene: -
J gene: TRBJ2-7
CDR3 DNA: TGCGCCAGCAGTGAACTGGGGGCCCTCGAGCAGTACTTC
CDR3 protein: CASSELGALEQYF

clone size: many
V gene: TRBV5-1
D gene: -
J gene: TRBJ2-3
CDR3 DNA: TGCGCCAGCAGCTTGGCCGGGGCTCCATTGGGAGATACGCAGTATTTT
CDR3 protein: CASSLAGAPLGDTQYF

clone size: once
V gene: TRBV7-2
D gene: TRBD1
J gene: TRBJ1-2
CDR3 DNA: TGTGCCAGCAGCCCTCCCTTAGGACAGGGATGGAGCTATGGCTACACCTTC
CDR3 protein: CASSPPLGQGWSYGYTF

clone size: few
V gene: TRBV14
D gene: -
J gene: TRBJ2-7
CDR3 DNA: TGTGCCAGCAGCACCCAGGGCAGGGGATTCTACGAGCAGTACTTC
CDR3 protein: CASSTQGRGFYEQYF

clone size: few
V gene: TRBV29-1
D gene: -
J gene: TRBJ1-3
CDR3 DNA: TGCAGCGTTGGGCAGGTTTCTGGAAACACCATATATTTT
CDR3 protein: CSVGQVSGNTIYF

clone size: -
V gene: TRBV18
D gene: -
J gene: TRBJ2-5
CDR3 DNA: TGTGCCAGCTGTAGGGGAACCCAAGAGACCCAGTACTTC
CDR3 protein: CASCRGTQETQYF

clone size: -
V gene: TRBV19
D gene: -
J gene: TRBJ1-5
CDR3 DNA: TGTGCCAGTAGTATAGTACAGGTTCCCAATCAGCCCCAGCATTTT
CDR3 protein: CASSIVQVPNQPQHF

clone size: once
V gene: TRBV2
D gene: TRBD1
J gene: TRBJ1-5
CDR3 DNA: TGTGCCAGCAGCTCGGACAGGGGGCATCAGCCCCAGCATTTT
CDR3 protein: CASSSDRGHQPQHF

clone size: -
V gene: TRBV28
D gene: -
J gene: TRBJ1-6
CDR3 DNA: TGTGCCAGCAGTATACCTCAAAGTTATAATTCACCCCTCCACTTT
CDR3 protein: CASSIPQSYNSPLHF

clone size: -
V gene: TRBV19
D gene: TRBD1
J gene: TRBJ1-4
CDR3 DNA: TGTGCCAGTAGTATTCGGACAGGTCTGCCGGTTGAAAAACTGTTTTTT
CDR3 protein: CASSIRTGLPVEKLFF

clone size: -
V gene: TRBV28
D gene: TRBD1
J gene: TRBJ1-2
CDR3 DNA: TGTGCCAGCAGTGGACAGGCCTACTATGGTGGCTACACCTTC
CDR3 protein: CASSGQAYYGGYTF

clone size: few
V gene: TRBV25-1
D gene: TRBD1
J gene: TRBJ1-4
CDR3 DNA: TGTGCCAGCAGTGGACTCCGGGACAGGGGGGGGGAAAAACTGTTTTTT
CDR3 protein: CASSGLRDRGGEKLFF

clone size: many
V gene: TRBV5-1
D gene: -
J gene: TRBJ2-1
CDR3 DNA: TGCGCCAGCAGCTTGGGGGAATTTAGTGGAAATGAGCAGTTCTTC
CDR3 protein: CASSLGEFSGNEQFF

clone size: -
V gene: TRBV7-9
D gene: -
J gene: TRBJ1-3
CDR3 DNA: TGTGCCAGCAGCTTAGTCATGGGATCCGGGGCGCGAAACACCATATATTTT
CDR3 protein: CASSLVMGSGARNTIYF

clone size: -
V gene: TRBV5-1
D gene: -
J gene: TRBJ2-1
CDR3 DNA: TGCGCCAGCAGCTTGGGAGCACTGATCAATGAGCAGTTCTTC
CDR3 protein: CASSLGALINEQFF